These 22 T cell receptor beta chains were sequenced from one sample in a study of OX40 agonist ivuxolimab in advanced cancers. Data came from immunoSEQ multiplex PCR; TCRdb stores just in-frame clones and leaves some out. The repertoire holds around 95,000 clones, just over 90% seen once, with 0.6% to 0.8% in the top ten. The source was CD4+ or CD8+ T cells sorted from blood, collected in a trial of the OX40 agonist ivuxolimab. Every receptor here comes from an adult with an advanced solid tumor such as melanoma, head and neck, liver or kidney cancer.

The V gene is TRBV13, the J gene TRBJ2-7, with D possibly being TRBD1 (6 bases). The CDR3 runs 13 residues. CDR1 and CDR2 from the germline V gene are PRHDT and FYEKMQ (reference sequence). Trimming stripped 5 bases from V and 4 bases from J, with 12 bases between. CDR3: CASSQGRRYEQYF. The DNA of the CDR3 is TGTGCCAGCAGCCAGGGGCGTAGGTACGAGCAGTACTTC.

This chain uses TRBV7-8 with TRBJ1-3, with a tentative D call TRBD1 (5 bases). V gave up 5 bases and J gave up 0 bases, with 8 bases separating them. The CDR3 sequence is 14 residues long. Germline V gene sequence: CDR1 SGHVS, CDR2 FQNEAQ. CDR3 in DNA: TGTGCCAGCAGCGAACAGGACTCTGGAAACACCATATATTTT. Its protein product is CASSEQDSGNTIYF.

The V and J genes are TRBV7-2 and TRBJ2-5, with D hard to call. Germline CDR1 SGHTA, CDR2 FQGNSA. This CDR3 comprises 14 residues. Trimming took 1 base from V and 5 from J, leaving 11 bases between them. CDR3 in DNA: TGTGCCAGCAGCTTAGACGGCGCATCGGAGACCCAGTACTTC. It yields the protein CASSLDGASETQYF.

The V and J genes are TRBV19 and TRBJ1-6, with no clear D. CDR1 is LNHDA and CDR2 is SQIVND in the germline V gene (reference sequence). V was shortened by 4 bases and J by 13 bases, with 17 bases between the two germline ends. This CDR3 contains 14 residues. DNA of the CDR3: TGTGCCAGTAGTACCGCGGACGGCGATCTTCCCCTCCACTTT. It specifies CASSTADGDLPLHF. The full variable domain, its missing parts supplied by reference TRBV19 and TRBJ1-6, is DGGITQSPKYLFRKEGQNVTLSCEQNLNHDAMYWYRQDPGQGLRLIYYSQIVNDFQKGDIAEGYSVSREKKESFPLTVTSAQKNPTAFYLCASSTADGDLPLHFGNGTRLTVT.

This clone was seen just once. The chain couples TRBV9 to TRBJ2-5; D unresolved. Germline values: CDR1 SGDLS, CDR2 YYNGEE. CDR3 length: 13 residues. Trimming pared 2 bases from V and 7 bases from J, leaving 12 bases between. The CDR3 sequence: CASSVDPGRTQYF. Written as DNA, the CDR3 is TGTGCCAGCAGCGTTGACCCTGGTCGGACCCAGTACTTC.

The chain employs TRBV18 and TRBJ2-1; D may match TRBD1 or TRBD2 (5 bases each). Germline loops: CDR1 KGHSH, CDR2 LQKENI. The CDR3 spans 12 residues. V lost 3 bases, J lost 15 bases, and 15 bases lay in between. CDR3 residues: CASSPTGTVGFF. CDR3 coding DNA: TGTGCCAGCTCACCTACTGGGACCGTTGGGTTCTTC.

The V call is TRBV7-8, the J call TRBJ2-7; D might be TRBD2 (5 bases). Germline V gene lookup returns CDR1 SGHVS and CDR2 FQNEAQ. This CDR3 contains 15 residues. The V gene lost 5 bases and the J gene lost 2 bases, with 16 bases spanning the gap. In DNA, the CDR3 is TGTGCCAGCAGCGCCGGACTTTCGGTAACCTACGAGCAGTACTTC. Translating gives CASSAGLSVTYEQYF.

The rearrangement uses TRBV30 and TRBJ1-1; D is unclear. CDR1 GTSNPN and CDR2 SVGIG come from the germline V gene (reference sequence). Trimming removed 1 base from V and 1 base from J, with 13 bases in between. The CDR3 sequence is 15 residues long. The CDR3 coding sequence is TGTGCCTGGAGTGACTTTGGACGGGCGAACACTGAAGCTTTCTTT. Translating gives CAWSDFGRANTEAFF.

The chain employs TRBV7-8 and TRBJ2-7, with 9 bases aligning to TRBD1. The CDR3 covers 15 residues. Germline CDR1 and CDR2: SGHVS and FQNEAQ. J lost 2 bases, V lost 4 bases, and 6 bases had no gene match. CDR3 sequence reads: CASSSGTGFTYEQYF. The CDR3 nucleotides read TGTGCCAGCAGCTCAGGGACAGGGTTTACCTACGAGCAGTACTTC. The variable domain in full, completed from reference TRBV7-8 and TRBJ2-7, reads GAGVSQSPRYKVAKRGQDVALRCDPISGHVSLFWYQQALGQGPEFLTYFQNEAQLDKSGLPSDRFFAERPEGSVSTLKIQRTQQEDSAVYLCASSSGTGFTYEQYFGPGTRLTVT.

The chain recombines TRBV7-9 with TRBJ2-7; perhaps TRBD1 as D (5 bases). The CDR3 loop spans 15 amino acids. The V end lost 2 bases, the J end lost 0 bases, and 11 bases lay between the germline ends. CDR1 is SEHNR, CDR2 FQNEAQ, per germline (reference sequence). CDR3 bases: TGTGCCAGCAGCTTATCAGGGCCCAGCTCCTACGAGCAGTACTTC. It codes for CASSLSGPSSYEQYF.

This clone was seen once. This chain connects TRBV5-3 to TRBJ2-1, with D uncertain. TRBV5-3 is classed as an ORF, of uncertain function. This CDR3 has 13 amino acids. V lost 0 bases and J lost 3, with 4 bases in between. The CDR3 protein is CARSLDLYNEQFF. CDR3 coding DNA: TGTGCCAGAAGCTTGGACCTCTACAATGAGCAGTTCTTC.

This clone came up a few times. The chain employs TRBV25-1 and TRBJ2-2; D might be TRBD2 (5 bases). V lost 3 bases, J lost 3 bases, and 11 bases lay in between. CDR3 size: 15 residues. Per the germline V gene, CDR1 is MGHDK and CDR2 is SYGVNS. DNA of the CDR3: TGTGCCAGCAGTGACGAGCGGTGGCACACCGGGGAGCTGTTTTTT. Translated, it gives CASSDERWHTGELFF. The full variable domain, in which reference TRBV25-1 and TRBJ2-2 provide the parts outside the CDR3, is EADIYQTPRYLVIGTGKKITLECSQTMGHDKMYWYQQDPGMELHLIHYSYGVNSTEKGDLSSESTVSRIRTEHFPLTLESARPSHTSQYLCASSDERWHTGELFFGEGSRLTVL.

This CDR3 reads CAWRATGSSGYTF. The CDR3 DNA is TGTGCCTGGAGAGCGACAGGGAGTAGTGGCTACACCTTC. The gene calls are TRBV30 and TRBJ1-2; 7 bases are a match to TRBD1. The CDR3 has 13 amino acids. J lost 7 bases, V lost 3 bases, and 8 bases had no gene match. Germline V gene data show CDR1 as GTSNPN and CDR2 as SVGIG (reference sequence).

V and J are TRBV7-2 and TRBJ2-5; possible D gene TRBD2, 6 bases. Looked up from germline, CDR1 is SGHTA and CDR2 is FQGNSA. CDR3 length equals 14 residues. Trimming shortened V by 1 base and J by 3 bases, and 9 bases separated the two germline ends. In DNA form, the CDR3 reads TGTGCCAGCAGCTTAGACTGGGGGGAAGAGACCCAGTACTTC. Residues: CASSLDWGEETQYF.

The V call is TRBV18, the J call TRBJ2-3; D possibly corresponds to TRBD1 (6 bases). V lost 3 bases and J lost 0, with 13 bases in between. Germline V gene lookup returns CDR1 KGHSH and CDR2 LQKENI. This CDR3 contains 16 residues. CDR3 bases: TGTGCCAGCTCACCTTTGGGGGCCGCTAGCACAGATACGCAGTATTTT. This gives the protein CASSPLGAASTDTQYF. Variable domain in full (rest from reference TRBV18 and TRBJ2-3): NAGVMQNPRHLVRRRGQEARLRCSPMKGHSHVYWYRQLPEEGLKFMVYLQKENIIDESGMPKERFSAEFPKEGPSILRIQQVVRGDSAAYFCASSPLGAASTDTQYFGPGTRLTVL.

The CDR3 loop reads CASSLGPSANEKLFF. The DNA for the CDR3 is TGTGCCAGCAGCCTAGGGCCCTCTGCGAATGAAAAACTGTTTTTT. The V gene is TRBV7-6, the J gene TRBJ1-4; the D is unclear. The V gene lost 5 bases and the J gene lost 5 bases, with 15 bases spanning the gap. Germline V gene lookup returns CDR1 SGHVS and CDR2 FNYEAQ. The CDR3 spans 15 residues.

V usage is TRBV7-2 and J usage is TRBJ1-2, with 7 positions matching TRBD1. V shed 2 bases and J 8 bases; nucleotides not matched to a gene: 5. From germline, CDR1 is SGHTA and CDR2 FQGNSA. This CDR3 comprises 13 residues. CDR3 sequence (DNA): TGTGCCAGCAGCTTACTCAGGGGGAAAGGCTACACCTTC. Encoded protein: CASSLLRGKGYTF.

The chain carries TRBV5-1 and TRBJ2-5, with 8 positions matching TRBD2. V shed 4 bases, J shed 2 bases, and the junction held 7 bases outside the gene matches. CDR3 size: 15 residues. Germline V gives CDR1 SGHRS, CDR2 YFSETQ. The CDR3 DNA reads TGCGCCAGCAGCACAATGACTAGCGAGCAAGAGACCCAGTACTTC. It yields the protein CASSTMTSEQETQYF.

This sequence joins TRBV2 and TRBJ2-1; 10 bases are a match to TRBD2. The length of the CDR3 is 18 residues. J gave up 0 bases and V 4 bases, and 9 bases lay outside the gene matches. Germline values: CDR1 SNHLY, CDR2 FYNNEI. CDR3 nucleotides: TGTGCCAGCAGTGGGGGGACTAGCGCCAAAAGCTCCTACAATGAGCAGTTCTTC. Translated, it gives CASSGGTSAKSSYNEQFF.

This clone appeared once. The V and J genes are TRBV5-1 and TRBJ2-5; no clear D. V was clipped by 0 bases and J by 2 bases, with 11 bases between them. The CDR3 has 15 amino acids. Germline CDR1 is SGHRS and CDR2 is YFSETQ. The CDR3 loop reads CASSLASGDQETQYF. For the CDR3, the DNA is TGCGCCAGCAGCTTGGCCTCTGGGGATCAAGAGACCCAGTACTTC.

The gene calls are TRBV4-1 and TRBJ2-6, with 9 bases lining up with TRBD2. Unmatched junction bases numbered 2, after V lost 2 bases and J lost 0 bases. The CDR3 length is 17 residues. CDR1 is MGHRA and CDR2 is YSYEKL in the germline V gene. The CDR3 bases are TGCGCCAGCAGCCAAACGACTAGCGGCTCTGGGGCCAACGTCCTGACTTTC. Translating it yields CASSQTTSGSGANVLTF.

V usage is TRBV7-2 and J usage is TRBJ1-2; D is perhaps TRBD1 (6 bases). Trimming pared 1 base from V and 7 bases from J, leaving 13 bases between. This CDR3 comprises 14 residues. The germline V gene encodes CDR1 SGHTA and CDR2 FQGNSA. Here the CDR3 DNA reads TGTGCCAGCAGCTTAGAGCCCGGGGGCTTTGGCTACACCTTC. Translating it yields CASSLEPGGFGYTF.